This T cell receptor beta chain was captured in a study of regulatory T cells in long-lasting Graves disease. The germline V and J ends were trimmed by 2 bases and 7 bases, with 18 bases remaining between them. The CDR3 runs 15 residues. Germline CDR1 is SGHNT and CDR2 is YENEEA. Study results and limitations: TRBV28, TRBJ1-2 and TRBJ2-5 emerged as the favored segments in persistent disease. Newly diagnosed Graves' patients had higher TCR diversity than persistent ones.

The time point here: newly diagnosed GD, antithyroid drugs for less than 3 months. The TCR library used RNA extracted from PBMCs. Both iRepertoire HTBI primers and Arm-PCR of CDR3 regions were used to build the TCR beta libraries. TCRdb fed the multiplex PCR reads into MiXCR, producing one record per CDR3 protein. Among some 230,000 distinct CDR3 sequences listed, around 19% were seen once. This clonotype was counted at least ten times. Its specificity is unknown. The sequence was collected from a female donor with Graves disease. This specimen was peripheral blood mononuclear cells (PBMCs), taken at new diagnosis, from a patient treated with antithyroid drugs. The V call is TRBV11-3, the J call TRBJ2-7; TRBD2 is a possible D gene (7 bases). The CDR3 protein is CASSLRGGSWREQYF. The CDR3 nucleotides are TGTGCCAGCAGCTTAAGGGGGGGCTCTTGGCGAGAGCAGTACTTC.